This is a list of T cell receptor beta chains from one sample in a study of T cells in Graves' hyperthyroidism and ophthalmopathy. MiXCR was run by TCRdb on the multiplex PCR reads, yielding one entry per CDR3 protein. The top ten clones hold almost 8% of a sample with roughly 290,000 distinct CDR3 sequences, less than 15% of them seen once. Material for sequencing was blood. These receptor sequences come from a woman in her twenties or thirties with Graves' hyperthyroidism that later progressed to Graves' ophthalmopathy. CDR3s include the opening cysteine and the closing phenylalanine or tryptophan. A D gene is named only where the DNA matches it firmly. Size is stated for part of the rows, as once, few or many counts, or as a class when the clone is expanded.

d_call j_call v_call clone_size cdr3_aa cdr3_nt
TRBD1 TRBJ1-1 TRBV20-1 few CSAGSGTGATEAFF TGCAGTGCTGGTTCCGGAACAGGGGCCACTGAAGCTTTCTTT
- TRBJ1-1 TRBV5-1 many CASSLMWDTEAFF TGCGCCAGCAGCTTGATGTGGGACACTGAAGCTTTCTTT
TRBD1 TRBJ2-7 TRBV2 many CASRRDRTYEQYF TGTGCCAGCAGAAGGGACAGGACCTACGAGCAGTACTTC
- TRBJ1-5 TRBV19 - CASSHGVGNQPQHF TGTGCCAGTAGTCATGGTGTCGGCAATCAGCCCCAGCATTTT
- TRBJ1-2 TRBV7-2 many CASSLASADGYTF TGTGCCAGCAGCTTAGCGTCAGCAGATGGCTACACCTTC
TRBD1 TRBJ2-3 TRBV29-1 many CSVNTGTGGVDTQYF TGCAGCGTAAATACCGGGACAGGGGGCGTAGATACGCAGTATTTT
- TRBJ1-5 TRBV19 once CAGGVQPQHF TGTGCCGGAGGGGTTCAGCCCCAGCATTTT
TRBD1 TRBJ1-2 TRBV5-1 many CASSPDRAYGYTF TGCGCCAGCAGCCCTGACAGGGCCTATGGCTACACCTTC
TRBD1 TRBJ2-7 TRBV18 many CASSPDRSNYEQYF TGTGCCAGCTCACCGGACAGGAGCAACTACGAGCAGTACTTC
- TRBJ2-5 TRBV6-2/TRBV6-3 few CASSLLGAQETQYF TGTGCCAGCAGTCTACTGGGCGCTCAAGAGACCCAGTACTTC
TRBD2 TRBJ2-1 TRBV28 many CASAQGLAGGPSYNEQFF TGTGCCAGCGCCCAGGGACTAGCGGGAGGGCCCTCCTACAATGAGCAGTTCTTC
- TRBJ2-3 TRBV20-1 many CSAPTRVDTQYF TGCAGTGCTCCCACCCGGGTAGATACGCAGTATTTT
- TRBJ1-2 TRBV20-1 - CSAREQYGYTF TGCAGTGCTAGAGAGCAGTATGGCTACACCTTC
- TRBJ1-2 TRBV29-1 many CSVEAGAVRYGYTF TGCAGCGTTGAGGCGGGGGCGGTGCGCTATGGCTACACCTTC
TRBD2 TRBJ2-7 TRBV28 - CASSSAGGLPYEQYF TGTGCCAGCAGTTCAGCGGGAGGGCTGCCCTACGAGCAGTACTTC
TRBD2 TRBJ2-1 TRBV11-2 - CASSRGGASEQFF TGTGCCAGCAGCCGGGGGGGGGCCAGCGAGCAGTTCTTC
TRBD2 TRBJ2-1 TRBV30 many CACYPGGGNEQFF TGTGCCTGTTATCCCGGGGGGGGAAATGAGCAGTTCTTC
- TRBJ2-7 TRBV28 many CASSPGWYEQYF TGTGCCAGCAGCCCGGGATGGTACGAGCAGTACTTC
- TRBJ1-2 TRBV7-8 many CASSSGRHSSYGYTF TGTGCCAGCAGCTCCGGACGCCATTCGTCCTATGGCTACACCTTC